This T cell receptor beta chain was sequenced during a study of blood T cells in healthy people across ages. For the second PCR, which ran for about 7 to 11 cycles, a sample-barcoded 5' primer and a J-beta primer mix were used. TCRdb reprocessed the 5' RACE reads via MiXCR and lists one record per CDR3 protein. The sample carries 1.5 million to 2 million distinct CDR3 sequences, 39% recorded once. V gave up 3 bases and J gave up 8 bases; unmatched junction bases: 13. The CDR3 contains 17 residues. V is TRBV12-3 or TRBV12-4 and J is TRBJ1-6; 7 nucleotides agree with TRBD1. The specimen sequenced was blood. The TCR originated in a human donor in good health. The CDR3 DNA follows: TGTGCCAGCAGTTTCGAGGACAGGTATAGGAAGTATTCACCCCTCCACTTT. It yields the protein CASSFEDRYRKYSPLHF.